Listed below are T cell receptor beta chains from one sample, sequenced in a study of blood T cell repertoires in COVID-19. The protocol was immunoSEQ multiplex PCR, while the TCRdb copy is restricted to in-frame clones and leaves out a portion. The sample lists 100,000 to 150,000 clones, nearly 90% occurring once. Sequenced: peripheral blood. The receptors were gathered from a woman aged 80 or over with acute or convalescent COVID-19. Both conserved end residues are part of each CDR3. The D gene is left open where the match is weak. Part of the rows lack a size; the others show once, few, many or a class for expanded clones.

TRBV28	TRBJ1-2	few	NA	TGTGCCAGCAGTCCCTCCAGGCCGGCTATTGGCTACACCTTC	CASSPSRPAIGYTF
TRBV2	TRBJ2-1	NA	NA	TGTGCCAGCAGTGTTGGCGGGGCGAAGGTAGAGCAGTTCTTC	CASSVGGAKVEQFF
TRBV6-5	TRBJ1-1	NA	NA	TGTGCCAGCACCCGGACCGGGATTGAAGCTTTCTTT	CASTRTGIEAFF
TRBV2	TRBJ2-2	NA	NA	TGTGCCAGCAGTAACGTCGGCACCGGGGAGCTGTTTTTT	CASSNVGTGELFF
TRBV9	TRBJ2-3	NA	NA	TGTGCCAGCAGCGTAGATCCTATCACAGATACGCAGTATTTT	CASSVDPITDTQYF
TRBV24-1	TRBJ1-2	NA	NA	TGTGCCACCAGTGAAAACAGGGTCAGTGGCTACACCTTC	CATSENRVSGYTF
TRBV19	TRBJ1-1	NA	NA	TGTGCCAGTAGTATCCCCTATGGCAGGGACACTGAAGCTTTCTTT	CASSIPYGRDTEAFF
TRBV7-2	TRBJ2-2	NA	NA	TGTGCCAGCAGCTTTGGCAGGGACACCGGGGAGCTGTTTTTT	CASSFGRDTGELFF
TRBV5-4	TRBJ1-1	NA	NA	TGTGCCAGCAGCTTGGAGGGGCCCTTAGAAGCTTTCTTT	CASSLEGPLEAFF
TRBV20-1	TRBJ2-7	NA	NA	TGCAGTGCTAGGGCCGAGCAGTACTTC	CSARAEQYF
TRBV10-3	TRBJ1-6	NA	NA	TGTGCCATCAGTGAGGGGGCGAGCTCCTATAATTCACCCCTCCACTTT	CAISEGASSYNSPLHF
TRBV6-2/TRBV6-3	TRBJ2-3	NA	NA	TGTGCCAGCAGTTACCGCTACGAGGGGGGGCCGGTAGATACGCAGTATTTT	CASSYRYEGGPVDTQYF